This is a list of T cell receptor beta chains from one sample in a study of T cell clones after liver transplantation. Clones were sequenced by immunoSEQ multiplex PCR, and TCRdb holds only the in-frame ones, with some missing. Of under 20,000 clones listed, 75% to 90% are singletons. Sequencing was performed on CD8+ T cells from blood, taken before liver transplant. Receptors originate from a human donor who received a liver transplant. The CDR3 runs from the conserved cysteine through the conserved F or W. The D gene is left open where the match is weak. The listing skips clone size in some rows; elsewhere it reads once, few, many or a size class.

TRBV4-1	-	-	TRBJ1-1	TGCGCCAGCAGCCAGCTGTCTGAAGCTTTCTTT	CASSQLSEAFF
TRBV4-1	-	-	TRBJ2-1	TGCGCCAGCAGCACCCTAGCGCGCGATGAGCAGTTCTTC	CASSTLARDEQFF
TRBV5-1	-	medium-sized	TRBJ2-7	TGCGCCAGCAGCTTGGACGGACCCTACGAGCAGTACTTC	CASSLDGPYEQYF
TRBV7-9	-	-	TRBJ1-4	TGTGCCAGCAGCACGCGGGGGGCAGCTAATGAAAAACTGTTTTTT	CASSTRGAANEKLFF
TRBV6-5	-	once	TRBJ1-2	TGTGCCAGCACCCTAGGGGGGGGATCGCGCTATGGCTACACCTTC	CASTLGGGSRYGYTF
TRBV27	TRBD2	-	TRBJ2-1	TGTGCCAGCAGTTTGGCTCGGGCGGGAGGTTACAATGAGCAGTTCTTC	CASSLARAGGYNEQFF
TRBV4-1	-	-	TRBJ2-1	TGCGCCAGCAGCCTTAGGGGCGATGAGCAGTTCTTC	CASSLRGDEQFF
TRBV29-1	TRBD2	-	TRBJ2-7	TGCAGCGTTAGTGGGCGGGAGCCCTACGAGCAGTACTTC	CSVSGREPYEQYF
TRBV19	TRBD1	-	TRBJ1-5	TGTGCCAGTAGTATAGGAGGGCTCGGGACAGGGCTTCAGCCCCAGCATTTT	CASSIGGLGTGLQPQHF
TRBV5-1	-	-	TRBJ2-3	TGCGCCAGCAGAGGCGAGGGCACAGATACGCAGTATTTT	CASRGEGTDTQYF
TRBV19	-	once	TRBJ1-1	TGTGCCAGTAGTATCATGGGAAACACTGAAGCTTTCTTT	CASSIMGNTEAFF
TRBV28	TRBD2	-	TRBJ2-7	TGTGCCAGCAAGCTAGCGGGAGAGGCCTACGAGCAGTACTTC	CASKLAGEAYEQYF
TRBV2	TRBD2	few	TRBJ2-2	TGTGCCAGCAGACTGGGACTAGCGGGAGGGTTCACCGGGGAGCTGTTTTTT	CASRLGLAGGFTGELFF